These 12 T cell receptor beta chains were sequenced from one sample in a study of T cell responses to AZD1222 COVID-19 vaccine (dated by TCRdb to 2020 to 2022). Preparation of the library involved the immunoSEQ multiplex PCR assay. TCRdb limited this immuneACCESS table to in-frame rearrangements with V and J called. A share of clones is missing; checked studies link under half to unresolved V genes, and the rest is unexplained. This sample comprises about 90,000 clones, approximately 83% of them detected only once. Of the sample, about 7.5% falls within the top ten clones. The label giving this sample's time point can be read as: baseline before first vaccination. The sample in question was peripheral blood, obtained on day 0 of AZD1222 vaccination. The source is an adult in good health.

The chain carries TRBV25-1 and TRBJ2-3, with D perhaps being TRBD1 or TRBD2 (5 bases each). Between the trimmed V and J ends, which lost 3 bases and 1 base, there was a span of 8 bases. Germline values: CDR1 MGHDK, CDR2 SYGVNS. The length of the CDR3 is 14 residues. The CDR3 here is CASSEGRRTDTQYF. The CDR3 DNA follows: TGTGCCAGCAGTGAGGGACGGCGCACAGATACGCAGTATTTT.

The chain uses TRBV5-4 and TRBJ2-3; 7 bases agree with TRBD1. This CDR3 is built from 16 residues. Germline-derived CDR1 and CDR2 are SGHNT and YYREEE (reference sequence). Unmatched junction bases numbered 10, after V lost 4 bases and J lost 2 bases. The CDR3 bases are TGTGCCAGCAGCCCGGGTCCGGGACAGTACACAGATACGCAGTATTTT. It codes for CASSPGPGQYTDTQYF.

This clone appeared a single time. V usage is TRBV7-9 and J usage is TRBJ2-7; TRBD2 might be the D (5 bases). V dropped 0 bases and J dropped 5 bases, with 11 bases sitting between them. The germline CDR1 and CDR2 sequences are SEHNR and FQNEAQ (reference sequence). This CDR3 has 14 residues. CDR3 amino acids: CASSLALVHHEQYF. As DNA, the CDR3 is TGTGCCAGCAGCTTAGCACTAGTCCACCACGAGCAGTACTTC.

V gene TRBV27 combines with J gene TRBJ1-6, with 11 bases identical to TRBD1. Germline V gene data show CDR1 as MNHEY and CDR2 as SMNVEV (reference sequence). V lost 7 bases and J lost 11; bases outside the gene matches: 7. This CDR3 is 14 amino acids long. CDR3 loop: CASTLGTGGTPLHF. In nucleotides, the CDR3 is TGTGCCAGCACCCTAGGGACAGGGGGAACACCCCTCCACTTT.

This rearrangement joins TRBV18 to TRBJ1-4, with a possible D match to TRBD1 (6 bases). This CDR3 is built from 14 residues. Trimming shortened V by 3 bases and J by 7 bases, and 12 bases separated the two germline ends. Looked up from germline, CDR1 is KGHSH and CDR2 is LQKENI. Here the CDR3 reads CASSPGGAGEKLFF. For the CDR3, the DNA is TGTGCCAGCTCACCGGGGGGCGCGGGTGAAAAACTGTTTTTT.

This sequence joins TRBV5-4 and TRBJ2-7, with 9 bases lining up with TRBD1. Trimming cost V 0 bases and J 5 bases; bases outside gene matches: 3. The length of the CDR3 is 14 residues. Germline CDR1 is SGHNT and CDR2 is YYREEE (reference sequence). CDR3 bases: TGTGCCAGCAGCTTGGCGACAGGGGGAAACGAGCAGTACTTC. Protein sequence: CASSLATGGNEQYF.

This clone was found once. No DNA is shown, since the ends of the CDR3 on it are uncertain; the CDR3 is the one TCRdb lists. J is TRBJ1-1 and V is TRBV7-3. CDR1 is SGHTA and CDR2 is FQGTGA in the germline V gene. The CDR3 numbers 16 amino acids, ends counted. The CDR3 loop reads CANYLCGPQFRTEAFF.

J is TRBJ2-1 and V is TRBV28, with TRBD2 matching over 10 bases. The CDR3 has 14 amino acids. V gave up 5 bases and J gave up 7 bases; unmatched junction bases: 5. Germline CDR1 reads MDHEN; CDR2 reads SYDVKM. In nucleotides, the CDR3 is TGTGCCAGCAGTCCAGCGGGAGGGCGGAATGAGCAGTTCTTC. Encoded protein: CASSPAGGRNEQFF.

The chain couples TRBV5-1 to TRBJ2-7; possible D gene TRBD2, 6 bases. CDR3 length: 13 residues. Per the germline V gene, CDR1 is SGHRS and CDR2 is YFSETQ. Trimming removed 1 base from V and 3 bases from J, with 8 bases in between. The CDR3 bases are TGCGCCAGCAGCTTGATGGGGGGCTACGAGCAGTACTTC. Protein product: CASSLMGGYEQYF.

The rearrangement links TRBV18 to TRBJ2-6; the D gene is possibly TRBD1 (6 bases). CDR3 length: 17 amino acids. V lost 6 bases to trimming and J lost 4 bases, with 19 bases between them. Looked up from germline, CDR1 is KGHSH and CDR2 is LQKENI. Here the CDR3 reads CASSPVQGRNGANVLTF. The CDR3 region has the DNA TGTGCCAGCTCGCCGGTACAGGGTAGAAACGGGGCCAACGTCCTGACTTTC.

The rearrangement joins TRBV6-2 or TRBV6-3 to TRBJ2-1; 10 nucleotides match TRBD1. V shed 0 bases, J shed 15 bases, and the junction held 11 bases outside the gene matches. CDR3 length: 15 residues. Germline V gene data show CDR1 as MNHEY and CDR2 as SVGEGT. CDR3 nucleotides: TGTGCCAGCAGTTACTCGGGACAGGGGAAAACCCGGGGGTTCTTC. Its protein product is CASSYSGQGKTRGFF.

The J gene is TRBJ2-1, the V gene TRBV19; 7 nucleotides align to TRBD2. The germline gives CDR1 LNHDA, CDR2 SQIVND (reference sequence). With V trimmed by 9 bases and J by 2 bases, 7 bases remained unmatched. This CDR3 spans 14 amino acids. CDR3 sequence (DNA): TGTGCCAGACCTCTAGCGGCCGCCTACAATGAGCAGTTCTTC. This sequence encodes CARPLAAAYNEQFF.